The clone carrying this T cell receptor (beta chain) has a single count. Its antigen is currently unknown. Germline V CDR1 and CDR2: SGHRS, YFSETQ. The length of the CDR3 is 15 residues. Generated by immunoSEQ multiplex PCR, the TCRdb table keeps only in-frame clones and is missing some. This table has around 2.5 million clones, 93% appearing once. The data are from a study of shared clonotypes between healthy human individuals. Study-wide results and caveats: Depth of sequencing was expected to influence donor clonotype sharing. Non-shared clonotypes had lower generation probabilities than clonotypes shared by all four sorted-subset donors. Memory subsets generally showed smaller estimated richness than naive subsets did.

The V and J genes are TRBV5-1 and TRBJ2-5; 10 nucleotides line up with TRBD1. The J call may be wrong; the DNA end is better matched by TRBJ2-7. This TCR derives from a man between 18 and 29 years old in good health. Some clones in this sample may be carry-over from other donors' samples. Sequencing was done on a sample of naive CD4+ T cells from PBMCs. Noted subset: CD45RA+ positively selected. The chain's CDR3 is CASSQGQGGPYEQYF. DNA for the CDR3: TGCGCCAGCAGCCAAGGACAGGGGGGACCGTACGAGCAGTACTTC.